Listed here are 26 T cell receptor beta chains from one sample, sequenced in a study of glioma-infiltrating T cells. TCR alpha and beta CDR3 regions were amplified from RNA using iRepertoire nested multiplex PCR. TCRdb processed the multiplex PCR reads anew with MiXCR; each CDR3 protein has one entry. The data hold about 140,000 distinct CDR3 sequences, with 39% observed a single time. Material for sequencing was glioma tissue, nonneoplastic brain tissue, or PBMCs (not recorded which). The receptors here all came from a human donor with low-grade glioma or glioblastoma, undergoing nonglioma brain surgery, or in good health (not recorded which).

The chain is built from TRBV7-3 and TRBJ2-1; D not certain. Trimming removed 5 bases from V and 7 bases from J, with 15 bases in between. The CDR3 length is 14 residues. From germline, CDR1 is SGHTA and CDR2 FQGTGA. CDR3 sequence: CASSLSRSTNEQFF. The CDR3 coding sequence is TGTGCCAGCAGCCTATCAAGATCGACGAATGAGCAGTTCTTC. Together with reference TRBV7-3 and TRBJ2-1, the CDR3 gives the full variable domain: GAGVSQTPSNKVTEKGKYVELRCDPISGHTALYWYRQSLGQGPEFLIYFQGTGAADDSGLPNDRFFAVRPEGSVSTLKIQRTERGDSAVYLCASSLSRSTNEQFFGPGTRLTVL.

The rearrangement links TRBV7-2 to TRBJ1-1; D call uncertain. Germline V lookup: CDR1 SGHTA, CDR2 FQGNSA. The CDR3 spans 14 residues. Trimming stripped 1 base from V and 0 bases from J, with 6 bases between. The CDR3 nucleotides read TGTGCCAGCAGCTTAGAGGGCGTGAACACTGAAGCTTTCTTT. Its translation: CASSLEGVNTEAFF.

This clonotype has more than one count but fewer than ten. The genes are TRBV24-1 and TRBJ2-5; 9 positions agree with TRBD2. V trimming: 3 bases; J trimming: 7 bases; junction bases outside the gene matches: 8. Germline lookup yields CDR1 KGHDR and CDR2 SFDVKD. The CDR3 covers 15 residues. DNA of the CDR3: TGTGCCACCAGTGATCTACTAGCGGGCCTATGGACCCAGTACTTC. Its protein is CATSDLLAGLWTQYF.

The rearrangement links TRBV2 to TRBJ2-3, with D unresolved. With 9 bases removed from V and 2 bases from J, the gap between germline ends came to 9 bases. The CDR3 has 12 amino acids. CDR1 and CDR2 (germline): SNHLY, FYNNEI. CDR3: CARGPTTDTQYF. CDR3 in DNA: TGTGCCAGAGGACCTACCACAGATACGCAGTATTTT. The variable domain in full, completed from reference TRBV2 and TRBJ2-3, reads EPEVTQTPSHQVTQMGQEVILRCVPISNHLYFYWYRQILGQKVEFLVSFYNNEISEKSEIFDDQFSVERPDGSNFTLKIRSTKLEDSAMYFCARGPTTDTQYFGPGTRLTVL.

The count of this clonotype is one. CDR3 sequence: CASSPTGYPNSPLHF. The CDR3 coding sequence is TGTGCCAGCTCCCCCACGGGGTACCCGAATTCACCCCTCCACTTT. The chain recombines TRBV18 with TRBJ1-6; no definite D call. The CDR3 contains 15 residues. Germline V gene lookup returns CDR1 KGHSH and CDR2 LQKENI. V was trimmed by 6 bases and J by 7 bases, leaving 16 bases between them.

The chain employs TRBV5-1 and TRBJ2-1; D is uncertain. The CDR3 totals 14 residues. Germline loops: CDR1 SGHRS, CDR2 YFSETQ. The V end was cut by 1 base, the J end by 3 bases, with 8 bases between. The CDR3 is CASSLPTVYNEQFF. For the CDR3, the DNA is TGCGCCAGCAGCTTGCCCACAGTCTACAATGAGCAGTTCTTC.

The CDR3 sequence is CASRDSLGNTIYF. In DNA, the CDR3 is TGTGCCAGCAGGGACAGCCTTGGAAACACCATATATTTT. The genes are TRBV2 and TRBJ1-3, with D perhaps TRBD1 (6 bases). CDR1 is SNHLY, CDR2 FYNNEI, per germline. The ends were cut back, 6 bases at V and 3 bases at J, with 9 bases in the middle. The CDR3 totals 13 residues.

The rearrangement links TRBV4-1 to TRBJ2-2, with D tentatively TRBD2 (5 bases). CDR3 length: 14 amino acids. Germline CDR1 and CDR2: MGHRA and YSYEKL. V lost 0 bases and J lost 5, with 7 bases in between. Here the CDR3 DNA reads TGCGCCAGCAGCCAAGAACGGGGAACCGGGGAGCTGTTTTTT. Encoded protein: CASSQERGTGELFF.

J is TRBJ2-1 and V is TRBV28, with TRBD2 matching 10 bases. Germline trimming cut 3 bases from V and 6 bases from J; bases unmatched to any gene: 5. Germline V gene sequence: CDR1 MDHEN, CDR2 SYDVKM. CDR3 length equals 15 residues. The CDR3 nucleotides are TGTGCCAGCAGTTTTCAGCGGGAGGGGGGCAATGAGCAGTTCTTC. It encodes CASSFQREGGNEQFF.

This clonotype was seen only a few times. The rearrangement uses TRBV14 and TRBJ1-3, with D unclear. Germline V gives CDR1 SGHDN, CDR2 FVKESK. With 1 base removed from V and 4 bases from J, the gap between germline ends came to 8 bases. The CDR3 covers 14 residues. The CDR3 DNA is TGTGCCAGCAGCCAAGGTACAGCAGGAAACACCATATATTTT. Its translation is CASSQGTAGNTIYF.

DNA for the CDR3: TGTGCCAGCAGCCAAGAGGGACATTTATATGGCTACACCTTC. Amino acid sequence: CASSQEGHLYGYTF. The chain recombines TRBV3-1 with TRBJ1-2; tentatively, D is TRBD1 (6 bases). The CDR3 consists of 14 residues. CDR1 is LGHDT, CDR2 YNNKEL, per germline (reference sequence). Trimming pared 0 bases from V and 5 bases from J, leaving 10 bases between.

The rearrangement links TRBV4-1 to TRBJ2-1; 10 bases line up with TRBD2. CDR1 MGHRA and CDR2 YSYEKL come from the germline V gene. J was trimmed by 6 bases and V by 1 base; bases with no gene match: 6. The CDR3 is 16 residues long. The CDR3 loop reads CASSQVSQRGGNEQFF. In DNA form, the CDR3 reads TGCGCCAGCAGCCAAGTTTCCCAGCGGGGGGGCAATGAGCAGTTCTTC.

The chain uses TRBV28 and TRBJ1-6; 12 bases are a match to TRBD1. The V gene's germline CDR1 is MDHEN and CDR2 SYDVKM. V was clipped by 3 bases and J by 13 bases; unmatched bases: 4. The CDR3 sequence is 14 residues long. The CDR3 reads CASSLGTGGPPLHF. In DNA form, the CDR3 reads TGTGCCAGCAGTTTGGGGACAGGGGGCCCCCCCCTCCACTTT.

Note on this clonotype: A clone one base away is much larger, so this may be a read error. V is TRBV6-2 or TRBV6-3 and J is TRBJ2-1; D unclear. Germline assignment: CDR1 MNHEY and CDR2 SVGEGT. The V and J ends lost 2 bases and 3 bases respectively, with 11 bases between them. This CDR3 spans 15 amino acids. In DNA form, the CDR3 reads TGTGCCAGCAGTTACGAAAGTGGGCTCTACAATGAGCAGTTCTTC. Residues: CASSYESGLYNEQFF.

The rearrangement uses TRBV6-2 or TRBV6-3 and TRBJ1-1; D gene ambiguous. CDR3 size: 14 residues. V was cut by 2 bases and J by 1 base, with 8 bases left in between. CDR1 is MNHEY and CDR2 is SVGEGT in the germline V gene. The CDR3 region is CASSYAGPNTEAFF. CDR3 nucleotides: TGTGCCAGCAGTTACGCAGGCCCGAACACTGAAGCTTTCTTT.

Concerning this clonotype itself: A much larger clone lies one base from this, so it may be a read error. It is likely a read error, because the conserved phenylalanine at the end of the CDR3 is missing. The chain carries TRBV6-1 and TRBJ2-1; D is unresolved. The CDR3 spans 13 residues. V was shortened by 8 bases and J by 4 bases, with 12 bases between the two germline ends. Per the germline V gene, CDR1 is MNHNS and CDR2 is SASEGT. CDR3 sequence: CASEGVSYNEQFL. The CDR3 DNA reads as TGTGCCAGCGAAGGAGTATCGTACAATGAGCAGTTCCTC.

Notes on this clonotype: A read error may account for a junction end that differs from germline. The chain is built from TRBV7-2 and TRBJ1-4; D is unclear. Germline V lookup: CDR1 SGHTA, CDR2 FQGNSA. The CDR3 is 12 amino acids. CDR3 protein: CARSLATEKLFF. CDR3 sequence (DNA): TGTGCCCGCAGCTTAGCTACTGAAAAACTGTTTTTT.

This clonotype showed up many times. The chain is built from TRBV6-1 and TRBJ2-7; 8 bases are shared with TRBD1. After removal of 6 bases from V and 5 bases from J, the junction contained 9 bases not matched to a gene. The CDR3 contains 14 residues. CDR1 MNHNS and CDR2 SASEGT come from the germline V gene. The CDR3 loop reads CASSYRDRSDEQYF. CDR3 DNA: TGTGCCAGCAGCTACCGGGACAGGTCCGACGAGCAGTACTTC.

The chain employs TRBV20-1 and TRBJ2-3, with 11 bases identical to TRBD2. Trimming removed 2 bases from V and 4 bases from J; junction bases left unmatched: 5. The CDR3 sequence is 15 residues long. CDR1 and CDR2 from the germline V gene are DFQATT and SNEGSKA (reference sequence). The CDR3 reads CSARTFSGRADTQYF. As DNA, the CDR3 is TGCAGTGCTAGAACCTTTAGCGGGAGGGCAGATACGCAGTATTTT.

The rearrangement links TRBV20-1 to TRBJ2-1, with 8 bases that match TRBD1. The CDR3 contains 14 residues. Per the germline V gene, CDR1 is DFQATT and CDR2 is SNEGSKA (reference sequence). Unmatched junction bases numbered 9, after V lost 1 base and J lost 10 bases. CDR3 protein: CSARARTGNYEQFF. CDR3 DNA: TGCAGTGCTAGAGCAAGGACAGGGAACTACGAGCAGTTCTTC.

The chain combines TRBV15 with TRBJ1-5, with D tentatively TRBD1 (5 bases). The CDR3 runs 13 residues. Trimming left V 1 base short and J 6 bases short, with 7 bases between. Germline V gene sequence: CDR1 LNHNV, CDR2 YYDKDF (reference sequence). The CDR3 sequence is CATSRAGIQPQHF. For the CDR3, the DNA is TGTGCCACCAGCAGAGCAGGGATTCAGCCCCAGCATTTT.

This clonotype was counted only a few times. The chain links TRBV20-1 to TRBJ1-1; D remains unclear. V was trimmed by 3 bases and J by 1 base, leaving 9 bases between them. Germline values: CDR1 DFQATT, CDR2 SNEGSKA (reference sequence). The CDR3 is made up of 13 amino acids. CDR3 nucleotides: TGCAGTGCTAGTCTGACCTGGAACACTGAAGCTTTCTTT. It encodes CSASLTWNTEAFF.

This clonotype came up a few times. The chain carries TRBV28 and TRBJ1-6; no firm D call. Per germline, CDR1 MDHEN and CDR2 SYDVKM. Between the trimmed V and J ends, which lost 3 bases and 9 bases, there was a span of 12 bases. The CDR3 consists of 14 residues. As DNA, the CDR3 is TGTGCCAGCAGTTTCTTGGCAGAATCTTCACCCCTCCACTTT. Translation: CASSFLAESSPLHF.

The chain uses TRBV6-1 and TRBJ2-2; D remains ambiguous. Between the trimmed V and J ends, which lost 1 base and 0 bases, there was a span of 3 bases. The CDR3 loop spans 14 amino acids. Germline assignment: CDR1 MNHNS and CDR2 SASEGT. This chain's CDR3 is CASSEGANTGELFF. CDR3 DNA sequence: TGTGCCAGCAGTGAAGGTGCGAACACCGGGGAGCTGTTTTTT.

This clonotype showed up just a few times. V usage is TRBV6-1 and J usage is TRBJ1-1; D remains unclear. Germline V gene lookup returns CDR1 MNHNS and CDR2 SASEGT. Between the trimmed V and J ends, which lost 6 bases and 1 base, there was a span of 9 bases. The CDR3 is 13 residues long. CDR3 residues: CASRLDGNTEAFF. CDR3 sequence (DNA): TGTGCCAGCAGGCTGGACGGGAACACTGAAGCTTTCTTT.

The V call is TRBV3-1, the J call TRBJ2-3, with TRBD2 matching over 10 bases. This CDR3 is built from 18 residues. The trim removed 3 bases at V and 2 bases at J, leaving 11 bases unmatched. In germline, CDR1 is LGHDT, CDR2 YNNKEL (reference sequence). The CDR3 is CASSHATSGRDPTDTQYF. CDR3 coding DNA: TGTGCCAGCAGCCACGCGACTAGCGGGCGTGATCCCACAGATACGCAGTATTTT.